The rows below give T cell receptor beta chains drawn from one sample of a study of T cell repertoires in cytomegalovirus infection. MiXCR was run by TCRdb on the reads, yielding one entry per CDR3 protein. The sample yields 200,000 or so distinct CDR3 sequences, roughly 19% seen once. The sample was PBMCs. The receptor source for this set is a human donor in good health (CMV status not recorded). Some clones in this sample may be carry-over from other donors' samples. The conserved cysteine and the conserved F or W are not part of the CDR3 here. The D gene is left open where the match is weak. The size of a clone is reported for some rows only, either as once, few or many, or as a class for expanded clones.

v_call	d_call	j_call	clone_size	cdr3_aa
TRBV10-3	TRBD1	TRBJ2-5	-	AISDGQGFRETQY
TRBV4-1	-	TRBJ2-3	few	ASSQQGTDTQY
TRBV7-9	-	TRBJ1-2	-	ASSLGTNGYT
TRBV2	-	TRBJ2-7	-	ASSEGIGEQY
TRBV5-4	TRBD1	TRBJ2-3	many	ASSLKPGQGATTDTQY
TRBV24-1	-	TRBJ2-1	-	ATSPSGGFSYNEQF
TRBV6-1	TRBD2	TRBJ2-2	many	ASTLRGANTGELF
TRBV20-1	TRBD2	TRBJ2-2	once	SALPVGRANTGELF
TRBV5-1	-	TRBJ2-1	-	ASTVWGLTNEQF
TRBV11-2	-	TRBJ2-3	-	ASRLGADTQY
TRBV28	-	TRBJ2-7	-	ASSLGVSNEQY
TRBV20-1	-	TRBJ2-7	-	SAAKGSGVKEQY
TRBV24-1	-	TRBJ1-2	-	ATSDFQGYGYT
TRBV7-2	TRBD1	TRBJ1-4	many	ASSTGGAAEKLF
TRBV19	TRBD1	TRBJ1-1	-	ASSVPRTGWGTEAF
TRBV7-6	-	TRBJ2-1	-	ASSSRDIDNEQF
TRBV7-2	-	TRBJ1-2	-	ASSFLRGAGGYT
TRBV7-8	TRBD1	TRBJ1-5	many	ASSRFVRGQGPIVDQPQH
TRBV6-1	TRBD1	TRBJ1-1	few	AGNLDRGRTEAF
TRBV7-2	TRBD1	TRBJ1-3	-	ASSQSRQGANTIY
TRBV12-3/TRBV12-4	TRBD1	TRBJ1-2	-	ASSFRDRGPNYGYT
TRBV11-2	-	TRBJ2-3	-	ASSLVARTDTQY
TRBV12-3/TRBV12-4	TRBD2	TRBJ2-1	-	ASSPPPGGTYNEQF
TRBV28	-	TRBJ1-2	-	ASSLRGKQPYNYGYT
TRBV7-2	-	TRBJ1-3	-	ASSFGRSSGNTIY
TRBV12-3/TRBV12-4	-	TRBJ2-5	many	ASRSAGRAKETQY
TRBV6-5	-	TRBJ1-3	few	ASSLTRLSAGNTIY
TRBV29-1	-	TRBJ2-7	few	SVAAGSVEQY
TRBV7-9	-	TRBJ2-1	few	ASSLDRGSDEQF
TRBV10-3	TRBD1	TRBJ1-2	few	AIQGTPGQYGYT
TRBV4-2	TRBD2	TRBJ2-3	few	ASSQEPRLAGYADTQY
TRBV14	-	TRBJ2-1	few	ASSPTLVHEQF
TRBV6-4	-	TRBJ2-1	-	ASSVDAGSAVNEQF
TRBV2	TRBD1	TRBJ1-2	-	ASIGVTGNYGYT
TRBV19	TRBD2	TRBJ2-7	-	ASSMPGRGGEQY
TRBV6-2/TRBV6-3	-	TRBJ1-1	-	ASSYPTGSLQNTEAF
TRBV4-2	TRBD2	TRBJ2-7	-	ASSQDPRQRGGEQY
TRBV6-1	-	TRBJ2-3	few	ASREDTQY
TRBV29-1	-	TRBJ1-1	few	SVRRNTEAF
TRBV7-6	-	TRBJ1-2	many	ASSPQGNYGYT
TRBV30	TRBD1	TRBJ2-1	-	AWSRPYPGQGANDQF